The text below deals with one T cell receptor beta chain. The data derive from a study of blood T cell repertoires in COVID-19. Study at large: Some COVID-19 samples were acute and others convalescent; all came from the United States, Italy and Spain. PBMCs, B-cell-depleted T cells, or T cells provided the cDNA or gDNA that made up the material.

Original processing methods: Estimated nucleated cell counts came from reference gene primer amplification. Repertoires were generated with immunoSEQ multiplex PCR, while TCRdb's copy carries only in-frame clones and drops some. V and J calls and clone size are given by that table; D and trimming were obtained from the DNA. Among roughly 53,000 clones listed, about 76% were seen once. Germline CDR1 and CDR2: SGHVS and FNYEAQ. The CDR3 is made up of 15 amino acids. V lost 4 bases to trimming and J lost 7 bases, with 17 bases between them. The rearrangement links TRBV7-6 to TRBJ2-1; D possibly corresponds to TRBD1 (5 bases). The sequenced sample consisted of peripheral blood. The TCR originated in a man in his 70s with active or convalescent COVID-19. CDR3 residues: CASSSLSRGQNEQFF. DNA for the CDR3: TGTGCCAGCAGCTCATTGAGTAGGGGTCAAAATGAGCAGTTCTTC.